Given below is one TCR beta chain in context. The antigen is undetermined. These data originate in a study of response to subunit inactivated influenza vaccine. General study results and limits: Seasonal influenza vaccination, on each occasion, was suggested by the authors to recruit few new T cells.

The CDR3 loop spans 17 amino acids. Looked up from germline, CDR1 is SQVTM and CDR2 is ANQGSEA. V lost 3 bases and J lost 0; bases outside the gene matches: 7. TCRdb re-called the RT-PCR reads with MiXCR, one entry per CDR3 protein. The data hold 500,000 to 750,000 distinct CDR3 sequences, with 14% observed a single time. The clonotype was recovered from a man aged 50 to 59 who received an inactivated influenza vaccine. Sequencing used PBMCs from blood, obtained roughly 13 days after vaccination. This sequence joins TRBV29-1 and TRBJ2-3; 12 bases map to TRBD2. DNA for the CDR3: TGCAGCGTTGATCTAGCGGGGGGGTCCTATAGCACAGATACGCAGTATTTT. Its translation: CSVDLAGGSYSTDTQYF.